One sample yielded the 22 T cell receptor beta chains listed below, sequenced in a study of cytomegalovirus exposure and HLA in healthy donors. This table comes from immunoSEQ multiplex PCR, and its TCRdb copy is limited to in-frame clones, with some not included. The sample records 160,000 or so clones, approximately 86% being singletons. What was sequenced was PBMCs. These receptor sequences come from a man between 25 and 39 years old in good health and CMV-seropositive.

Written as DNA, the CDR3 is TGTGCCAGCAGCGTAGGGTCTAGCGGGGGAGCCTACACCGGGGAGCTGTTTTTT. This gives the protein CASSVGSSGGAYTGELFF. The V call is TRBV9, the J call TRBJ2-2; 10 bases map to TRBD2. The CDR3 length is 18 residues. The V segment lost 0 bases and the J segment 3 bases; nucleotides outside the gene matches: 8. CDR1 and CDR2 from the germline V gene are SGDLS and YYNGEE. Full variable domain (missing parts from reference TRBV9 and TRBJ2-2): DSGVTQTPKHLITATGQRVTLRCSPRSGDLSVYWYQQSLDQGLQFLIQYYNGEERAKGNILERFSAQQFPDLHSELNLSSLELGDSALYFCASSVGSSGGAYTGELFFGEGSRLTVL.

V and J are TRBV7-9 and TRBJ1-4; TRBD1 agrees at 7 bases. CDR1 and CDR2 from the germline V gene are SEHNR and FQNEAQ (reference sequence). This CDR3 has 14 residues. With V trimmed by 5 bases and J by 5 bases, 5 bases remained unmatched. CDR3 DNA: TGTGCCAGCAGCACAGGGGTGTGGAATGAAAAACTGTTTTTT. Translation: CASSTGVWNEKLFF.

V gene TRBV14 combines with J gene TRBJ1-1, with 8 bases matching TRBD1. The CDR3 loop spans 16 amino acids. With 5 bases clipped from V and 0 bases from J, the junction kept 8 bases outside the gene matches. The germline gives CDR1 SGHDN, CDR2 FVKESK. CDR3 sequence (DNA): TGTGCCAGCAGCACCCGACAGGGGACTATGAACACTGAAGCTTTCTTT. It encodes CASSTRQGTMNTEAFF.

This clone was counted between two and nine times. V and J are TRBV14 and TRBJ2-7, with TRBD1 identical over 8 bases. The CDR3 sequence is 16 residues long. Trimming took 1 base from V and 0 from J; bases not matched to a gene: 5. Germline V gene data show CDR1 as SGHDN and CDR2 as FVKESK. The CDR3, as DNA: TGTGCCAGCAGCCAAGTGACAGGGGAGAGCTCCTACGAGCAGTACTTC. This gives the protein CASSQVTGESSYEQYF.

On this clone itself: Other DNA sequences within the sample encode an identical CDR3. The V gene is TRBV6-5, the J gene TRBJ2-7; TRBD1 aligns across 8 bases. Germline lookup yields CDR1 MNHEY and CDR2 SVGAGI. The CDR3 has 13 amino acids. Trimming removed 5 bases from V and 3 bases from J; junction bases left unmatched: 3. CDR3 loop: CASSRDRNYEQYF. CDR3 nucleotides: TGTGCCAGCAGTAGGGACAGGAACTACGAGCAGTACTTC.

The table lists this clone with a count of one. This rearrangement joins TRBV12-5 to TRBJ1-2; TRBD1 aligns across 9 bases. V was clipped by 4 bases and J by 3 bases; unmatched bases: 6. Germline V gives CDR1 LGHNT, CDR2 FRNRAP. The CDR3 loop spans 15 amino acids. The CDR3 DNA reads TGTGCTAGTGGTTCACAGGGGGCGAGGGACTATGGCTACACCTTC. This sequence encodes CASGSQGARDYGYTF. The full variable domain, completed using reference TRBV12-5 and TRBJ1-2, is DARVTQTPRHKVTEMGQEVTMRCQPILGHNTVFWYRQTMMQGLELLAYFRNRAPLDDSGMPKDRFSAEMPDATLATLKIQPSEPRDSAVYFCASGSQGARDYGYTFGSGTRLTVV.

The chain uses TRBV9 and TRBJ2-1, with TRBD1 matching 8 bases. This CDR3 has 15 residues. Per the germline V gene, CDR1 is SGDLS and CDR2 is YYNGEE. Unmatched junction bases numbered 7, after V lost 0 bases and J lost 8 bases. CDR3 loop: CASSVASGGLYEQFF. DNA of the CDR3: TGTGCCAGCAGCGTAGCGTCAGGGGGCCTGTATGAGCAGTTCTTC.

V is TRBV9 and J is TRBJ2-5; D is perhaps TRBD2 (7 bases). CDR1 is SGDLS, CDR2 YYNGEE, per germline. The CDR3 sequence is 16 residues long. V was trimmed by 0 bases and J by 5 bases, leaving 17 bases between them. CDR3 loop: CASSVEGTGGVETQYF. CDR3 sequence (DNA): TGTGCCAGCAGCGTAGAAGGTACGGGGGGCGTGGAGACCCAGTACTTC.

A single count supports this clone. The chain recombines TRBV30 with TRBJ2-7; TRBD1 might be the D (5 bases). CDR3 length: 13 residues. Trimming left V 8 bases short and J 3 bases short, with 17 bases between. Germline CDR1 is GTSNPN and CDR2 is SVGIG (reference sequence). The CDR3 bases are TGTGCCAGCAACAGGTCCCCCCGCTACGAGCAGTACTTC. Protein: CASNRSPRYEQYF. Variable domain in full (rest from reference TRBV30 and TRBJ2-7): SQTIHQWPATLVQPVGSPLSLECTVEGTSNPNLYWYRQAAGRGLQLLFYSVGIGQISSEVPQNLSASRPQDRQFILSSKKLLLSDSGFYLCASNRSPRYEQYFGPGTRLTVT.

The V and J genes are TRBV6-6 and TRBJ2-5; D may be TRBD2 (6 bases). CDR1 is MNHNY and CDR2 is SVGAGI in the germline V gene (reference sequence). The CDR3 is made up of 16 amino acids. V was trimmed by 6 bases and J by 5 bases, leaving 22 bases between them. The CDR3 DNA reads TGTGCCAGCAGGCCGGCCCTCGCGGGGTTAAGGGAGACCCAGTACTTC. As protein: CASRPALAGLRETQYF.

This sequence joins TRBV7-8 and TRBJ2-5, with TRBD2 as a possible D gene (5 bases). V lost 5 bases to trimming and J lost 4 bases, with 11 bases between them. The CDR3 spans 13 residues. CDR1 and CDR2 from the germline V gene are SGHVS and FQNEAQ. The CDR3 DNA is TGTGCCAGCAGCCCGGAGGTGAGAGAGACCCAGTACTTC. Translated, it gives CASSPEVRETQYF.

This clone showed up just once. V gene TRBV20-1 combines with J gene TRBJ2-5; the D is unclear. This CDR3 has 10 residues. The germline V gene encodes CDR1 DFQATT and CDR2 SNEGSKA (reference sequence). Deletions cut 6 bases from V and 4 bases from J, with 6 bases between. The CDR3 region is CSASSETQYF. In nucleotides, the CDR3 is TGCAGTGCCTCCTCAGAGACCCAGTACTTC.

This chain links TRBV5-1 with TRBJ2-5, with D perhaps TRBD2 (6 bases). The germline V gene encodes CDR1 SGHRS and CDR2 YFSETQ. V lost 5 bases and J lost 4, with 18 bases in between. The CDR3 has 15 amino acids. The CDR3 bases are TGCGCCAGCAGTCTGGGGGGAATGGGAGCAGAGACCCAGTACTTC. It is translated as CASSLGGMGAETQYF.

This clone was detected ten times or more. This chain uses TRBV9 with TRBJ2-7, with unresolved D. V lost 3 bases, J lost 5 bases, and 9 bases lay in between. The CDR3 runs to 12 residues. Germline values: CDR1 SGDLS, CDR2 YYNGEE. Written as DNA, the CDR3 is TGTGCCAGCAGCGCGTTGGGCGACGAGCAGTACTTC. This gives the protein CASSALGDEQYF.

The chain links TRBV4-2 to TRBJ2-5, with 8 bases lining up with TRBD2. With V trimmed by 0 bases and J by 5 bases, 14 bases remained unmatched. CDR3 length equals 18 residues. CDR1 and CDR2 (germline): LGHNA, YNFKEQ. This CDR3 reads CASSQDRSGGLAGETQYF. The CDR3 DNA is TGTGCCAGCAGCCAAGATCGAAGCGGGGGACTTGCGGGGGAGACCCAGTACTTC.

The chain has TRBV6-5 and TRBJ2-1; 7 nucleotides line up with TRBD1. CDR3 size: 12 residues. Germline V gene lookup returns CDR1 MNHEY and CDR2 SVGAGI. Unmatched junction bases numbered 1, after V lost 7 bases and J lost 4 bases. CDR3 nucleotides: TGTGCCAGCAAGGGACAGTACAATGAGCAGTTCTTC. Protein: CASKGQYNEQFF.

The chain uses TRBV12-2 and TRBJ2-2; whether TRBD2, the table's D call, matches the DNA was not checked. TRBV12-2 is a recognized pseudogene. This CDR3 contains 14 residues. DNA of the CDR3: TGTGCAAGTCGCCCAGGCCCGGGGTTCGGGGAGCTGTTTTTT. Its protein product is CASRPGPGFGELFF.

V usage is TRBV7-2 and J usage is TRBJ2-7, with 8 positions matching TRBD1. The V segment lost 5 bases and the J segment 3 bases; nucleotides outside the gene matches: 3. Germline V gene data show CDR1 as SGHTA and CDR2 as FQGNSA. The CDR3 is made up of 13 amino acids. The CDR3 DNA reads as TGTGCCAGCAGCACTGGGACAGGCTACGAGCAGTACTTC. It codes for CASSTGTGYEQYF.

The table lists this clone with a count of one. The chain has TRBV29-1 and TRBJ1-2, with no clear D. This CDR3 spans 12 amino acids. Germline V CDR1 and CDR2: SQVTM, ANQGSEA. The V end lost 4 bases, the J end lost 5 bases, and 11 bases lay between the germline ends. The CDR3 reads CSVGSDGYGYTF. Here the CDR3 DNA reads TGCAGCGTTGGTTCCGACGGGTATGGCTACACCTTC.

This rearrangement joins TRBV29-1 to TRBJ1-2, with 9 bases identical to TRBD1. The CDR3 extends over 13 amino acids. Per germline, CDR1 SQVTM and CDR2 ANQGSEA. The trim removed 6 bases at V and 6 bases at J, leaving 8 bases unmatched. The CDR3 spells CSVGGQGINGYTF. The CDR3 DNA sequence: TGCAGCGTGGGGGGACAGGGAATAAATGGCTACACCTTC.

The rearrangement uses TRBV6-5 and TRBJ1-5; D is perhaps TRBD1 (6 bases). CDR1 is MNHEY, CDR2 SVGAGI, per germline. The CDR3 runs to 16 residues. V shed 2 bases and J shed 0 bases, with 11 bases lying between them. The chain's CDR3 is CASSYSRGHSNQPQHF. In DNA form, the CDR3 reads TGTGCCAGCAGTTACAGCAGGGGTCATAGCAATCAGCCCCAGCATTTT.

The chain couples TRBV7-2 to TRBJ2-1; D ambiguous. The CDR3 is 15 residues long. Trimming took 2 bases from V and 3 from J, leaving 11 bases between them. Germline assignment: CDR1 SGHTA and CDR2 FQGNSA. In DNA, the CDR3 is TGTGCCAGCAGCTTAAATTGGTTCGGCTACAATGAGCAGTTCTTC. Translating gives CASSLNWFGYNEQFF. The complete variable domain, with remaining parts taken from reference TRBV7-2 and TRBJ2-1, reads GAGVSQSPSNKVTEKGKDVELRCDPISGHTALYWYRQSLGQGLEFLIYFQGNSAPDKSGLPSDRFSAERTGGSVSTLTIQRTQQEDSAVYLCASSLNWFGYNEQFFGPGTRLTVL.